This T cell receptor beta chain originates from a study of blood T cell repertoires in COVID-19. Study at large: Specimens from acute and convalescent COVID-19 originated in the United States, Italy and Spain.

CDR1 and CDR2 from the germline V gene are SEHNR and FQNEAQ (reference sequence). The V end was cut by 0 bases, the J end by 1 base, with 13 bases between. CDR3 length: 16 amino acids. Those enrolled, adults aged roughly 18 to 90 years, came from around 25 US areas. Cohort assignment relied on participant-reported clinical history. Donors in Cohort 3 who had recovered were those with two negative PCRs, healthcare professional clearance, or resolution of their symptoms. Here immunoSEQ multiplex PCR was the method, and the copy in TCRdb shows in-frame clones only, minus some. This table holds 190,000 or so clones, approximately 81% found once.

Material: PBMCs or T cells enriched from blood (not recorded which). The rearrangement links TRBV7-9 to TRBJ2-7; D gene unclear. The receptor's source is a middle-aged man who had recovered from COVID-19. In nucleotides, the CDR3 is TGTGCCAGCAGCTTAGCGTTAAGACACACTTCCTACGAGCAGTACTTC. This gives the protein CASSLALRHTSYEQYF.